This TCR beta chain was recovered during a study of cytotoxic CD8 clonotypes in ibrutinib-treated CLL. This clone has a handful of counts. Clones were read by immunoSEQ multiplex PCR, and TCRdb kept only the in-frame ones, dropping some. Counted here are some 120,000 clones, roughly 80% occurring once; the ten biggest clones make up 3% to 4%. V was pared by 4 bases and J by 6 bases, with 2 bases of the junction left unmatched. Per germline, CDR1 SGHDN and CDR2 FVKESK. The CDR3 loop spans 13 amino acids. This chain joins TRBV14 and TRBJ2-3; 9 nucleotides line up with TRBD1. The sample here was PBMCs, taken after 24 months of ibrutinib treatment. The clonotype comes from a human donor with chronic lymphocytic leukemia. The CDR3 nucleotides are TGTGCCAGCAGCCGGGACAGGGTTGATACGCAGTATTTT. Protein sequence: CASSRDRVDTQYF.